The 9 T cell receptor beta chains given below trace back to one sample, sequenced in a study of blood T cell repertoires in COVID-19. Sequenced by immunoSEQ multiplex PCR; TCRdb stores in-frame clones only, minus some. This sample has some 190,000 clones, with around 76% found just once. The sample was peripheral blood. The receptors here all came from a woman aged 55-69 years with COVID-19, enrolled during active disease.

The rearrangement joins TRBV29-1 to TRBJ2-1; possible D gene TRBD2, 5 bases. The CDR3 has 14 amino acids. Germline V gene data show CDR1 as SQVTM and CDR2 as ANQGSEA. The V end lost 4 bases, the J end lost 3 bases, and 13 bases lay between the germline ends. DNA of the CDR3: TGCAGCGTTGGACGGAGGATGGTCTACAATGAGCAGTTCTTC. It is translated as CSVGRRMVYNEQFF.

V gene TRBV7-8 combines with J gene TRBJ2-7; D call uncertain. This CDR3 contains 12 residues. The germline V gene encodes CDR1 SGHVS and CDR2 FQNEAQ. V was trimmed by 5 bases and J by 1 base, leaving 6 bases between them. CDR3 residues: CASSPNSYEQYF. CDR3 sequence (DNA): TGTGCCAGCAGCCCCAATTCCTACGAGCAGTACTTC.

V usage is TRBV6-2 or TRBV6-3 and J usage is TRBJ2-7; 7 nucleotides match TRBD1. The CDR3 contains 17 residues. V shed 5 bases, J shed 1 base, and the junction held 14 bases outside the gene matches. From germline, CDR1 is MNHEY and CDR2 SVGEGT. The CDR3 coding sequence is TGTGCCAGCAGTATGAGAATGGGACAGAGGAGGTCCTACGAGCAGTACGTC. This sequence encodes CASSMRMGQRRSYEQYV.

The gene calls are TRBV7-3 and TRBJ1-5, with D uncertain. The CDR3 is 13 residues long. Germline values: CDR1 SGHTA, CDR2 FQGTGA. Trimming shortened V by 6 bases and J by 6 bases, and 12 bases separated the two germline ends. The CDR3 reads CASSARVGQPQHF. The CDR3 DNA reads as TGTGCCAGCAGTGCGAGGGTAGGTCAGCCCCAGCATTTT.

The V call is TRBV7-3, the J call TRBJ2-1; 13 bases align to TRBD2. The CDR3 is 20 residues long. V gave up 4 bases and J gave up 6 bases; unmatched junction bases: 18. Germline-derived CDR1 and CDR2 are SGHTA and FQGTGA. The CDR3 is CASSSARGTAGLAGFNEQFF. The CDR3 nucleotides are TGTGCCAGCAGCTCTGCCCGCGGGACAGCGGGACTAGCGGGGTTCAATGAGCAGTTCTTC.

The CDR3 sequence: CASSPRGLAGGPVEQYF. The CDR3 DNA follows: TGTGCCAGCAGCCCGCGAGGACTAGCGGGAGGGCCGGTCGAGCAGTACTTC. The V and J genes are TRBV3-1 (or the pseudogene TRBV3-2) and TRBJ2-7; the match to TRBD2 covers 15 bases. From germline, CDR1 is LGHDT and CDR2 YNNKEL (reference sequence). The V segment lost 4 bases and the J segment 6 bases; nucleotides outside the gene matches: 10. The CDR3 runs 17 residues.

The chain combines TRBV27 with TRBJ2-7, with 10 bases fitting TRBD1. CDR1 is MNHEY, CDR2 SMNVEV, per germline (reference sequence). The CDR3 spans 14 residues. V trimming: 6 bases; J trimming: 5 bases; junction bases outside the gene matches: 7. The CDR3 protein is CASRAGQGYNEQYF. The CDR3 DNA follows: TGTGCCAGCAGGGCGGGACAGGGGTATAACGAGCAGTACTTC.

This rearrangement joins TRBV7-9 to TRBJ1-1; TRBD1 matches at 7 bases. The CDR3 runs 11 residues. CDR1 and CDR2 (germline): SEHNR, FQNEAQ (reference sequence). Trimming at V came to 6 bases and at J to 11 bases, leaving 6 bases not matched to a gene. The CDR3 here is CASSPIRGAFF. In nucleotides, the CDR3 is TGTGCCAGCAGTCCCATCAGGGGGGCTTTCTTT.

The chain carries TRBV7-3 and TRBJ2-4; D not resolved. CDR1 is SGHTA and CDR2 is FQGTGA in the germline V gene. The germline V and J ends were trimmed by 2 bases and 2 bases, with 19 bases remaining between them. CDR3 length: 18 amino acids. This chain's CDR3 is CASSLRPRHPGTKNIQYF. The CDR3 nucleotides read TGTGCCAGCAGCTTACGCCCCCGGCACCCAGGAACCAAAAACATTCAGTACTTC.